The clone carrying this T cell receptor (beta chain) has just one count. The data originate from a study of blood T cell repertoires in COVID-19. Original methodology: Amplification of reference gene primers was used by the study to estimate nucleated cell counts. The repertoire was sequenced with immunoSEQ multiplex PCR; TCRdb's copy has only in-frame clones and lacks some. The DNA was the basis for D and trimming; V, J and clone size are from that table. The table lists around 480,000 clones, around 88% of them singletons, with around an eighth in the top ten. The receptor was derived from a woman aged 50 to 65 with COVID-19, enrolled during active disease. Sequences were obtained from peripheral blood.

CDR3 sequence reads: CASSSSSGANVLTF. The CDR3 DNA is TGTGCCAGCTCGTCCAGCTCTGGGGCCAACGTCCTGACTTTC. The chain links TRBV18 to TRBJ2-6; no clear D. Germline assignment: CDR1 KGHSH and CDR2 LQKENI. The CDR3 is 14 amino acids. V gave up 6 bases and J gave up 0 bases, with 6 bases separating them.